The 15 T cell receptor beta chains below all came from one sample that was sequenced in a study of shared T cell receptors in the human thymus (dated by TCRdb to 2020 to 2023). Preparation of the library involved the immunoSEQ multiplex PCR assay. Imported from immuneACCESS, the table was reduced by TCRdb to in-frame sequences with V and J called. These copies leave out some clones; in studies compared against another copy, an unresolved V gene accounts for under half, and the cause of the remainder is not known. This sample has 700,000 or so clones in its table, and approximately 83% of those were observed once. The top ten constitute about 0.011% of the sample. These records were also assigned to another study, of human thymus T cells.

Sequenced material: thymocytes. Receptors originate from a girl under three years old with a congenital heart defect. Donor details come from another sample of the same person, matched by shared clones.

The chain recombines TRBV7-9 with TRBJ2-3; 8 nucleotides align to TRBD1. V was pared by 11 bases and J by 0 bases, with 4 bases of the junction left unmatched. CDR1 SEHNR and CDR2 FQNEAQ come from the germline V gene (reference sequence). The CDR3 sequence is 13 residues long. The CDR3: CAGGTGSTDTQYF. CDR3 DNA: TGTGCCGGCGGGACAGGTAGCACAGATACGCAGTATTTT.

The CDR3 spells CASSQAKSSGANVLTF. CDR3 nucleotide sequence: TGTGCCAGCAGCCAAGCGAAGAGCTCTGGGGCCAACGTCCTGACTTTC. The chain carries TRBV14 and TRBJ2-6; D is uncertain. V lost 1 base, J lost 0 bases, and 7 bases lay in between. Germline-derived CDR1 and CDR2 are SGHDN and FVKESK. This CDR3 has 16 amino acids.

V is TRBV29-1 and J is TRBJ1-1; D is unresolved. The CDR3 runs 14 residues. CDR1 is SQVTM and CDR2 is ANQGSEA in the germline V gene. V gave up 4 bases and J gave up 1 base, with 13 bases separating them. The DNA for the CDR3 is TGCAGCGTTGGTATTGAGGGAGAGAACACTGAAGCTTTCTTT. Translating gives CSVGIEGENTEAFF. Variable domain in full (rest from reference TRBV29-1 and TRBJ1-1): SAVISQKPSRDICQRGTSLTIQCQVDSQVTMMFWYRQQPGQSLTLIATANQGSEATYESGFVIDKFPISRPNLTFSTLTVSNMSPEDSSIYLCSVGIEGENTEAFFGQGTRLTVV.

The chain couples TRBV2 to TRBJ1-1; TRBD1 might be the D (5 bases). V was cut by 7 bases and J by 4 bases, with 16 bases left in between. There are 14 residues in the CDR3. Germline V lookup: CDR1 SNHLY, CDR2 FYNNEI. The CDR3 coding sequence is TGTGCCAGCATTTTTAGAGGGGAGGGCACTGAAGCTTTCTTT. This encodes CASIFRGEGTEAFF.

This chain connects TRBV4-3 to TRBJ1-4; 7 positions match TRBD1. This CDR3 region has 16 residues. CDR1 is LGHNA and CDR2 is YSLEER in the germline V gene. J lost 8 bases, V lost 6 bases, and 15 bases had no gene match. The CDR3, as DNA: TGCGCCAGCAGACCCTCCCTCGACAGGGTGAGGGAAAAACTGTTTTTT. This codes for CASRPSLDRVREKLFF.

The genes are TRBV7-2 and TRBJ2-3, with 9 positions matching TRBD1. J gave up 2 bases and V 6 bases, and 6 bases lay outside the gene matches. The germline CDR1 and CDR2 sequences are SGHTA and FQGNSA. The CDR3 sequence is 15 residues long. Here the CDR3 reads CASRDRGGVTDTQYF. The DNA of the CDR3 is TGTGCCAGCAGGGACAGGGGAGGTGTCACAGATACGCAGTATTTT.

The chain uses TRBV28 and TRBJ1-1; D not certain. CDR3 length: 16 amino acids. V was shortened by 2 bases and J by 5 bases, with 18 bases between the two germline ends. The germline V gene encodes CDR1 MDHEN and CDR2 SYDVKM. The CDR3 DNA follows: TGTGCCAGCAGTTTAGATACTGGAACCGCGAGGACTGAAGCTTTCTTT. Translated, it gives CASSLDTGTARTEAFF.

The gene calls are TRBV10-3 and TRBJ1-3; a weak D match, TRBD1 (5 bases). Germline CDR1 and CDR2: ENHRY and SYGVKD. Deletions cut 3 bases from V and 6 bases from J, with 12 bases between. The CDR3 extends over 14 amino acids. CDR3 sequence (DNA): TGTGCCATCAGTGATGGGGCCCTAACAAACACCATATATTTT. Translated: CAISDGALTNTIYF.

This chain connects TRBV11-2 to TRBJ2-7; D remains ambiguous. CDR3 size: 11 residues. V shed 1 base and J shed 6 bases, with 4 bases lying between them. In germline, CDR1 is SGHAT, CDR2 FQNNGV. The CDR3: CASSLAFEQYF. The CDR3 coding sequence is TGTGCCAGCAGCTTAGCCTTCGAGCAGTACTTC. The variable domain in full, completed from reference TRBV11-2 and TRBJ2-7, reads EAGVAQSPRYKIIEKRQSVAFWCNPISGHATLYWYQQILGQGPKLLIQFQNNGVVDDSQLPKDRFSAERLKGVDSTLKIQPAKLEDSAVYLCASSLAFEQYFGPGTRLTVT.

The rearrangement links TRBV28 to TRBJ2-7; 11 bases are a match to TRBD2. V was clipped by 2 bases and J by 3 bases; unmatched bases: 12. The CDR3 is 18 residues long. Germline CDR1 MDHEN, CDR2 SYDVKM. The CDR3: CASSLARLAGMGRYEQYF. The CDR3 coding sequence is TGTGCCAGCAGTTTAGCCCGACTAGCGGGGATGGGGCGCTACGAGCAGTACTTC.

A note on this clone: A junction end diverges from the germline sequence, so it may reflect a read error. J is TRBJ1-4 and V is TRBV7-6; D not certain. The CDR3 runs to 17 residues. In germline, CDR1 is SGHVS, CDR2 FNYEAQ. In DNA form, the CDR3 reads TGTACCAGCAGCTTATCTATTGGGCAGCAGGTTAATGAAAAACTGTTTTTT. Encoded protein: CTSSLSIGQQVNEKLFF.

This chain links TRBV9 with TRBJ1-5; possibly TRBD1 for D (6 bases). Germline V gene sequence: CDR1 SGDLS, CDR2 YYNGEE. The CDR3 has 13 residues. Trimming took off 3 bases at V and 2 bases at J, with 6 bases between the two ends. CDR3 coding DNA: TGTGCCAGCAGCGGACAGGGCAATCAGCCCCAGCATTTT. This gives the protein CASSGQGNQPQHF.

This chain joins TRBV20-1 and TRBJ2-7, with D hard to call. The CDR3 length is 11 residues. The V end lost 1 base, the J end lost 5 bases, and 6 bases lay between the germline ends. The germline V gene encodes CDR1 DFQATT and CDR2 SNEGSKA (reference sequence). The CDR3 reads CSARGSNEQYF. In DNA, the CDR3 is TGCAGTGCTAGAGGATCTAACGAGCAGTACTTC.

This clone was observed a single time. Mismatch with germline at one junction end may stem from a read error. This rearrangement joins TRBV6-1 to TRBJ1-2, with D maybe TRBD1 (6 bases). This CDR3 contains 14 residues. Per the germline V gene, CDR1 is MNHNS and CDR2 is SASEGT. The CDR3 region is CASSEKDSNHGYTF. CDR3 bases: TGTGCCAGCAGTGAAAAGGACAGTAACCATGGCTACACCTTC.

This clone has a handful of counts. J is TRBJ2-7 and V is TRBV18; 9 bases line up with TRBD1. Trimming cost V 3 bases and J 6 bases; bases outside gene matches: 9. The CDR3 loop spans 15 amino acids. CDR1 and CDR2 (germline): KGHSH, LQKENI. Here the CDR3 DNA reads TGTGCCAGCTCACCGGGACAGGGCCAAGGCGTCGAGCAGTACTTC. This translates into CASSPGQGQGVEQYF.